What follows describes a single TCR beta chain. Its antigen target is currently unknown. Per-base qualities were not stored, and no clone one base away is much larger. Germline trimming amounts to 3 bases on V and 6 bases on J, with 4 as the count of junction bases outside the gene matches. Inclusive of the bounding cysteine and phenylalanine, the CDR3 is 13 residues long. Only CDR3 DNA is held: 39 bases, read in frame from base 1. The germline V gene provides CDR1 MGHRA and CDR2 YSYEKL. These data come from a study of blood T cell repertoires in COVID-19 (dated by TCRdb to the early 2020s). Describing the broader study: Samples covering the acute and convalescent phases of COVID-19 were provided by collaborators in the United States, Italy and Spain. The material from the prospective study consisted of cDNA or gDNA derived from T cells, B-cell-depleted T cells, or PBMCs. Deeply sampled blood TCRbeta repertoires from subjects exposed to, actively infected with, or recovered from COVID-19 were included in the dataset. The repertoires were released in a freely available public database intended as a resource for research on the immune response to SARS-CoV-2. Samples came from the ongoing ImmuneRACE study (first 160 participants) plus 1,254 subjects from 6 global collaborators. Sample metadata almost always included a de-identified subject ID, COVID-19 status, age in years and sex. Where available, HLA class I and class II types were obtained from metadata supplied by the sample provider rather than from assay-based typing. The study at large found these results: The quantity of clinical and demographic metadata differed by source and by participant and was supplied without curation.

TCRbeta CDR3 regions were amplified from genomic DNA by means of the immunoSEQ Assay, a bias-controlled multiplex PCR. As for the authors' bioinformatics: The number of nucleated cells in each sample was estimated from the amplification of reference gene primers within the assay. Sequence reads were collapsed and filtered to measure the absolute abundance of every unique TCRbeta CDR3 rearrangement. For each sample, productive Simpson clonality was calculated by taking the square root of Simpson's diversity index across productive rearrangements. The source is immuneACCESS, and TCRdb retained only in-frame sequences with V and J called. Part of the clones is not carried over; for the studies checked, unresolved V genes explain less than half of this, and the remainder is unexplained. That table supplies the V and J calls and clone size; D and trimming were determined from the DNA. The sample yields about 340,000 clones; about nine tenths were counted once. In total, the top ten clones hold approximately 7.4% of the sample.

One collaborating source in Seattle enrolled patients while the patients were actively infected and followed the patients over time throughout the course of disease. Collaborating institutions collected whole blood in K2EDTA tubes following their own protocols. For TCRbeta analysis, collaborators shipped samples as frozen whole blood, isolated PBMCs, or DNA extracted from either of those sample types. This receptor was obtained from a woman between 65 and 79 years old with COVID-19, enrolled during active disease. This sequence uses TRBV4-1 and TRBJ2-7, with 8 junctional bases fitting TRBD1. Sequences were obtained from peripheral blood. In nucleotide form, the sequence is TGCGCCAGCAGCCAGGGGGACAGGTCCGAGCAGTACTTC. The translation is CASSQGDRSEQYF.